This TCR beta chain was found in a study of blood T cell repertoires in COVID-19. At the level of the study: The United States, Italy and Spain supplied acute and convalescent COVID-19 samples. Sources were T cells, B-cell-depleted T cells, or PBMCs; the material itself was cDNA or gDNA.

Per the original methods: Estimation of nucleated cell counts was performed using reference gene primer amplification. Data came from immunoSEQ multiplex PCR; TCRdb stores just in-frame clones and leaves some out. V, J and clone size reflect that table, while D and trimming were determined from the DNA. The sample has fewer than 45,000 clones, 85% to 95% seen once. The CDR3 contains 17 residues. V lost 3 bases, J lost 8 bases, and 12 bases stayed unmatched. CDR1 is MDHEN, CDR2 SYDVKM, per germline. Sequenced: peripheral blood. J is TRBJ2-3 and V is TRBV28; 12 bases are a match to TRBD2. The TCR sequence derives from a human donor in a cohort sampled during active COVID-19. The DNA for the CDR3 is TGTGCCAGCAGTTTCCCCACTAGCGGGGGGAAATCGTCTACGCAGTATTTT. This sequence encodes CASSFPTSGGKSSTQYF. The whole variable domain, filled in from reference TRBV28 and TRBJ2-3, reads DVKVTQSSRYLVKRTGEKVFLECVQDMDHENMFWYRQDPGLGLRLIYFSYDVKMKEKGDIPEGYSVSREKKERFSLILESASTNQTSMYLCASSFPTSGGKSSTQYFGPGTRLTVL.